The TCR beta chain under discussion was sequenced for a study of T cell repertoires in cytomegalovirus infection. Germline V gene lookup returns CDR1 MDHEN and CDR2 SYDVKM. The CDR3 covers 17 residues. The V and J ends lost 6 bases and 2 bases respectively, with 20 bases between them. TCRdb called the reads again in MiXCR, with one record for every CDR3 protein. The sample has 450,000 to 650,000 distinct CDR3 sequences, 40% seen once. As concerns this clonotype: Its antigen is unknown.

The receptor was isolated from a human donor in good health (CMV status not recorded). Some clones in this sample may be carry-over from other donors' samples. Specimen: cultured PBMCs, collected from culture after CMV antigen stimulation. This rearrangement joins TRBV28 to TRBJ1-5; possible D gene TRBD1, 6 bases. The CDR3 DNA reads TGTGCCAGCAGATTTGGGGGCGGGTGGAGGGGCAATCAGCCCCAGCATTTT. Residues: CASRFGGGWRGNQPQHF.